The 10 T cell receptor beta chains listed next were all sequenced from one sample in a study of blood T cell repertoires in COVID-19. Assay: immunoSEQ multiplex PCR; the TCRdb copy retains only in-frame clones and omits some. This table holds some 93,000 clones, approximately 86% found once. Specimen: peripheral blood. The source is a woman older than 75 with acute or convalescent COVID-19.

This chain uses TRBV19 with TRBJ2-1; 14 nucleotides agree with TRBD2. This CDR3 spans 19 amino acids. Germline V gene sequence: CDR1 LNHDA, CDR2 SQIVND (reference sequence). With 3 bases clipped from V and 7 bases from J, the junction kept 14 bases outside the gene matches. In DNA, the CDR3 is TGTGCCAGTAGTATGCTCGGACTAGCGGGGGGACCGCCGCTAAATGAGCAGTTCTTC. As protein: CASSMLGLAGGPPLNEQFF.

CDR3 region: CASSPQGTRTSPNSPLHF. In DNA, the CDR3 is TGTGCCAGCAGCCCCCAGGGTACTCGCACTTCCCCCAATTCACCCCTCCACTTT. The V and J genes are TRBV14 and TRBJ1-6; TRBD1 might be the D (5 bases). CDR1 and CDR2 (germline): SGHDN, FVKESK. V was trimmed by 4 bases and J by 7 bases, leaving 23 bases between them. The length of the CDR3 is 18 residues.

The chain links TRBV7-9 to TRBJ2-2; tentative D call: TRBD2 (6 bases). Trimming removed 6 bases at V and 7 bases at J, with 21 bases between. This CDR3 spans 16 amino acids. Germline V CDR1 and CDR2: SEHNR, FQNEAQ (reference sequence). CDR3 sequence (DNA): TGTGCCAGCAGTCACTTGGAGGGCCAGCTAATCGGGGAGCTGTTTTTT. The encoded protein is CASSHLEGQLIGELFF.

This clone was seen just once. The V call is TRBV7-2, the J call TRBJ2-1; D might be TRBD2 (6 bases). Germline lookup yields CDR1 SGHTA and CDR2 FQGNSA. CDR3 length: 14 residues. Trimming stripped 2 bases from V and 7 bases from J, with 12 bases between. The CDR3 protein is CASSLWGVGNEQFF. The CDR3 bases are TGTGCCAGCAGCTTATGGGGGGTGGGTAATGAGCAGTTCTTC.

This clone was seen more than once but under ten times. The V and J genes are TRBV5-5 and TRBJ1-6; 11 bases fit TRBD1. CDR3 size: 17 residues. Germline V gene lookup returns CDR1 SGHKS and CDR2 YYEKEE (reference sequence). The trim removed 4 bases at V and 2 bases at J, leaving 5 bases unmatched. CDR3 bases: TGTGCCAGCAGCCTCTGGACAGGGGGCGCCTATAATTCACCCCTCCACTTT. The encoded protein is CASSLWTGGAYNSPLHF. Using reference TRBV5-5 and TRBJ1-6 for the parts outside the CDR3, the full variable domain is DAGVTQSPTHLIKTRGQQVTLRCSPISGHKSVSWYQQVLGQGPQFIFQYYEKEERGRGNFPDRFSARQFPNYSSELNVNALLLGDSALYLCASSLWTGGAYNSPLHFGNGTRLTVT.

This chain uses TRBV6-5 with TRBJ2-3; the D gene is possibly TRBD1 (5 bases). V was clipped by 6 bases and J by 6 bases, with 10 bases between them. Germline values: CDR1 MNHEY, CDR2 SVGAGI. CDR3 length: 12 residues. Here the CDR3 DNA reads TGTGCCAGCAGGGACCCAGGGGATACGCAGTATTTT. Its translation is CASRDPGDTQYF.

The chain couples TRBV5-1 to TRBJ2-2; 7 bases line up with TRBD1. CDR3 size: 15 residues. Germline CDR1 and CDR2: SGHRS and YFSETQ. Germline trimming cut 2 bases from V and 5 bases from J; bases unmatched to any gene: 6. The CDR3 nucleotides are TGCGCCAGCAGCTTCTCCGGGACAGTTACCGGGGAGCTGTTTTTT. Translating gives CASSFSGTVTGELFF.

This CDR3 is CAISEPRGDTQYF. CDR3 bases: TGTGCCATCAGTGAGCCGCGGGGAGATACGCAGTATTTT. V usage is TRBV10-3 and J usage is TRBJ2-3; D is perhaps TRBD2 (6 bases). There are 13 residues in the CDR3. Trimming pared 2 bases from V and 5 bases from J, leaving 8 bases between. Germline V gives CDR1 ENHRY, CDR2 SYGVKD.

This clone was counted a few times. The chain combines TRBV19 with TRBJ1-5, with D perhaps matching TRBD1 (6 bases). The CDR3 has 14 amino acids. V was clipped by 7 bases and J by 4 bases, with 14 bases between them. Germline values: CDR1 LNHDA, CDR2 SQIVND (reference sequence). CDR3 sequence: CASKRGRENQPQHF. CDR3 coding DNA: TGTGCCAGTAAGAGGGGGAGGGAAAATCAGCCCCAGCATTTT.

The V call is TRBV5-1, the J call TRBJ1-1; D is possibly TRBD1 (6 bases). V lost 3 bases, J lost 0 bases, and 9 bases lay in between. Germline V gives CDR1 SGHRS, CDR2 YFSETQ. CDR3 length: 14 residues. The CDR3 protein is CASSSRGVNTEAFF. CDR3 nucleotide sequence: TGCGCCAGCAGCTCCAGGGGTGTGAACACTGAAGCTTTCTTT.